The 32 T cell receptor beta chains reported below all come from one sample, sequenced in a study of T cells in localized non-small cell lung cancer (dated by TCRdb to about 2020). Library preparation was by the immunoSEQ multiplex PCR assay. Held by TCRdb, this immuneACCESS table contains in-frame sequences only and omits some clones. Under half of the omission traces to an unresolved V gene where checked; the cause of the rest is unknown. In this sample the table shows some 51,000 clones, roughly 90% of which occur a single time. The leading ten clones occupy 4.5% to 5.5% of the sample. The starting material was peripheral blood, obtained before any cancer treatment. These receptors came from a woman aged 40-69 years with stage I lung adenocarcinoma.

The chain links TRBV5-5 to TRBJ2-7; D not resolved. The CDR3 consists of 12 residues. Trimming removed 3 bases from V and 4 bases from J, with 8 bases in between. Germline CDR1 is SGHKS and CDR2 is YYEKEE (reference sequence). CDR3 protein: CASSSQLYEQYF. The CDR3 DNA follows: TGTGCCAGCAGCTCTCAGTTGTACGAGCAGTACTTC.

The V call is TRBV2, the J call TRBJ1-2; 7 nucleotides align to TRBD1. This CDR3 has 13 residues. CDR1 is SNHLY, CDR2 FYNNEI, per germline. The junction had 7 bases not matched to a gene; V was cut back by 8 bases and J by 4 bases. The CDR3 region has the DNA TGTGCCAGCCTCCTGCAGGGGGTCTATGGCTACACCTTC. Its protein product is CASLLQGVYGYTF.

This clone is medium-sized. V is TRBV4-2 and J is TRBJ2-6; D call uncertain. V gave up 0 bases and J gave up 4 bases, with 13 bases separating them. CDR1 and CDR2 from the germline V gene are LGHNA and YNFKEQ. This CDR3 is built from 17 residues. The CDR3 protein is CASSQEGNQAGANVLTF. DNA of the CDR3: TGTGCCAGCAGCCAAGAAGGGAACCAAGCCGGGGCCAACGTCCTGACTTTC.

This rearrangement joins TRBV2 to TRBJ1-1; D is unresolved. This CDR3 is 11 amino acids long. CDR1 and CDR2 (germline): SNHLY, FYNNEI. The ends were cut back, 3 bases at V and 10 bases at J, with 9 bases in the middle. CDR3 residues: CASSDAIGAFF. The DNA for the CDR3 is TGTGCCAGCAGTGACGCAATCGGAGCTTTCTTT.

Note on this clone: Other DNA sequences of this sample code for an identical CDR3. The V gene is TRBV30, the J gene TRBJ1-3, with D uncertain. V lost 0 bases and J 4 bases, leaving 4 bases between the germline ends. The V gene's germline CDR1 is GTSNPN and CDR2 SVGIG (reference sequence). CDR3 length: 12 residues. CDR3 region: CAWSVGGNTIYF. The CDR3 DNA sequence: TGTGCCTGGAGTGTTGGGGGAAACACCATATATTTT. Using reference TRBV30 and TRBJ1-3 for the parts outside the CDR3, the full variable domain is SQTIHQWPATLVQPVGSPLSLECTVEGTSNPNLYWYRQAAGRGLQLLFYSVGIGQISSEVPQNLSASRPQDRQFILSSKKLLLSDSGFYLCAWSVGGNTIYFGEGSWLTVV.

The chain is built from TRBV29-1 and TRBJ1-2; 7 positions agree with TRBD1. J gave up 6 bases and V 6 bases, and 7 bases lay outside the gene matches. CDR1 is SQVTM, CDR2 ANQGSEA, per germline. The CDR3 is 12 amino acids. The CDR3 DNA sequence: TGCAGCGTCGATACAGGGGTACATGGCTACACCTTC. Its protein is CSVDTGVHGYTF.

V usage is TRBV19 and J usage is TRBJ1-2; D is unresolved. The germline V gene encodes CDR1 LNHDA and CDR2 SQIVND (reference sequence). Trimming took off 3 bases at V and 7 bases at J, with 9 bases between the two ends. The CDR3 is 12 amino acids. The CDR3 reads CASSMNWGGYTF. CDR3 DNA sequence: TGTGCCAGTAGTATGAATTGGGGTGGCTACACCTTC.

The V and J genes are TRBV6-5 and TRBJ2-2; 7 positions agree with TRBD2. CDR1 MNHEY and CDR2 SVGAGI come from the germline V gene. The V gene end was trimmed by 8 bases and the J gene end by 5 bases; junction bases not matched to a gene: 5. The CDR3 covers 13 residues. CDR3 in amino acids: CASRRGETGELFF. The CDR3 DNA is TGTGCCAGCCGTCGGGGGGAGACCGGGGAGCTGTTTTTT.

A few counts support this clone. This chain links TRBV9 with TRBJ1-1; D perhaps matches TRBD1 (6 bases). Germline V gene lookup returns CDR1 SGDLS and CDR2 YYNGEE. The CDR3 runs 14 residues. V was trimmed by 1 base and J by 5 bases, leaving 12 bases between them. CDR3 coding DNA: TGTGCCAGCAGCGTACTAAAGGGGGGGACTGAAGCTTTCTTT. Residues: CASSVLKGGTEAFF.

The CDR3 region is CASRVTGGDEQYF. The CDR3 bases are TGTGCCAGTAGGGTGACAGGGGGCGACGAGCAGTACTTC. J is TRBJ2-7 and V is TRBV19; 10 bases fit TRBD1. This CDR3 spans 13 amino acids. Per the germline V gene, CDR1 is LNHDA and CDR2 is SQIVND (reference sequence). V trimming: 6 bases; J trimming: 5 bases; junction bases outside the gene matches: 4.

This rearrangement joins TRBV5-4 to TRBJ2-1; D may be TRBD2 (6 bases). V lost 1 base, J lost 3 bases, and 11 bases lay in between. CDR1 and CDR2 (germline): SGHNT, YYREEE (reference sequence). This CDR3 is built from 15 residues. The DNA for the CDR3 is TGTGCCAGCAGCTTGCACGGGGGTGGCTACAATGAGCAGTTCTTC. Its translation: CASSLHGGGYNEQFF.

This clone was counted only a few times. The gene calls are TRBV7-8 and TRBJ1-5; the D gene is possibly TRBD1 (5 bases). The length of the CDR3 is 14 residues. V was pared by 1 base and J by 5 bases, with 9 bases between. Germline lookup yields CDR1 SGHVS and CDR2 FQNEAQ. The CDR3 loop is CASSLGGRDQPQHF. The CDR3 nucleotides are TGTGCCAGCAGCTTAGGGGGGAGGGATCAGCCCCAGCATTTT.

J is TRBJ1-2 and V is TRBV5-4, with D maybe TRBD1 (5 bases). The V end lost 4 bases, the J end lost 6 bases, and 19 bases lay between the germline ends. This CDR3 is built from 15 residues. From germline, CDR1 is SGHNT and CDR2 YYREEE (reference sequence). The DNA of the CDR3 is TGTGCCAGCAGCCAAGGGTCGGGCAGGGCCGATGGCTACACCTTC. It encodes CASSQGSGRADGYTF.

This rearrangement joins TRBV9 to TRBJ2-1; D gene uncertain. The germline V gene encodes CDR1 SGDLS and CDR2 YYNGEE. The CDR3 consists of 13 residues. V lost 0 bases to trimming and J lost 4 bases, with 5 bases between them. The CDR3 DNA reads TGTGCCAGCAGCGTAGGGCAGTACAATGAGCAGTTCTTC. Amino acid sequence: CASSVGQYNEQFF.

The V gene is TRBV18, the J gene TRBJ2-7; TRBD1 matches 10 bases. Germline loops: CDR1 KGHSH, CDR2 LQKENI. CDR3 length: 13 residues. The ends lost 1 base at V and 6 bases at J; junction bases unmatched: 0. The CDR3 reads CASSPRTGGEQYF. CDR3 nucleotide sequence: TGTGCCAGCTCACCACGGACAGGGGGCGAGCAGTACTTC.

This clone is a singleton in its sample. V is TRBV2 and J is TRBJ1-2; D possibly corresponds to TRBD1 (6 bases). V lost 6 bases to trimming and J lost 8 bases, with 10 bases between them. This CDR3 region has 11 residues. Germline lookup yields CDR1 SNHLY and CDR2 FYNNEI. CDR3 region: CASRRTDGYTF. CDR3 DNA sequence: TGTGCCAGCAGGAGGACAGACGGCTACACCTTC.

J is TRBJ2-3 and V is TRBV5-3; 9 bases agree with TRBD1. TRBV5-3 is flagged as an ORF with uncertain function. The length of the CDR3 is 17 residues. V trimming: 3 bases; J trimming: 4 bases; junction bases outside the gene matches: 12. The DNA for the CDR3 is TGTGCCAGAAGCTCGGGGCCTGGGACAGGGCGGGCAGATACGCAGTATTTT. Translation gives CARSSGPGTGRADTQYF.

The chain couples TRBV6-1 to TRBJ1-2; D remains unclear. Germline CDR1 is MNHNS and CDR2 is SASEGT. V shed 11 bases and J shed 0 bases, with 16 bases lying between them. The CDR3 length is 14 residues. The CDR3 protein is CAVGGGLTNYGYTF. The CDR3 region has the DNA TGTGCCGTGGGAGGTGGATTAACTAACTATGGCTACACCTTC.

The V and J genes are TRBV9 and TRBJ2-1; possible D gene TRBD2, 5 bases. CDR1 and CDR2 (germline): SGDLS, YYNGEE. Trimming pared 0 bases from V and 6 bases from J, leaving 19 bases between. There are 17 residues in the CDR3. Here the CDR3 DNA reads TGTGCCAGCAGCGTAGCCCCGGGGAGAAAGGGCGTCAATGAGCAGTTCTTC. This encodes CASSVAPGRKGVNEQFF.

The CDR3 reads CASRLRGRGSYEQYF. The CDR3 region has the DNA TGTGCCAGCAGACTAAGGGGGCGCGGATCCTACGAGCAGTACTTC. The rearrangement uses TRBV7-8 and TRBJ2-7, with TRBD1 matching over 7 bases. Germline V gene data show CDR1 as SGHVS and CDR2 as FQNEAQ. After removal of 6 bases from V and 1 base from J, the junction contained 9 bases not matched to a gene. This CDR3 comprises 15 residues.

V usage is TRBV5-1 and J usage is TRBJ2-7; 12 nucleotides match TRBD2. The CDR3 spans 17 residues. Germline V lookup: CDR1 SGHRS, CDR2 YFSETQ. Trimming at V came to 0 bases and at J to 0 bases, leaving 4 bases not matched to a gene. The CDR3 spells CASSLASGGANSYEQYF. CDR3 coding DNA: TGCGCCAGCAGCTTGGCTAGCGGGGGGGCAAACTCCTACGAGCAGTACTTC.

The chain links TRBV12-5 to TRBJ1-5, with D unclear. Between the trimmed V and J ends, which lost 6 bases and 0 bases, there was a span of 9 bases. The germline gives CDR1 LGHNT, CDR2 FRNRAP. This CDR3 is 14 amino acids long. CDR3 amino acids: CASGQQNSNQPQHF. CDR3 bases: TGTGCTAGTGGGCAACAGAATAGCAATCAGCCCCAGCATTTT.

The CDR3 region is CASSAGVISYNEQFF. The CDR3 coding sequence is TGTGCCAGCAGCGCGGGGGTTATATCCTACAATGAGCAGTTCTTC. V gene TRBV9 combines with J gene TRBJ2-1, with D perhaps TRBD2 (6 bases). Trimming took 3 bases from V and 1 from J, leaving 11 bases between them. The CDR3 sequence is 15 residues long. In germline, CDR1 is SGDLS, CDR2 YYNGEE.

The J gene is TRBJ1-4, the V gene TRBV13; 7 nucleotides agree with TRBD1. The CDR3 has 14 amino acids. V shed 5 bases, J shed 8 bases, and the junction held 8 bases outside the gene matches. Germline assignment: CDR1 PRHDT and CDR2 FYEKMQ (reference sequence). The CDR3 spells CASSPPGGDEKLFF. In nucleotides, the CDR3 is TGTGCCAGCAGCCCCCCAGGGGGGGACGAAAAACTGTTTTTT.

The chain couples TRBV6-4 to TRBJ1-1, with 8 bases matching TRBD1. Germline CDR1 is MRHNA and CDR2 is SNTAGT. The CDR3 length is 14 residues. The junction had 5 bases not matched to a gene; V was cut back by 2 bases and J by 6 bases. The CDR3 region is CASSDLGQGAEAFF. DNA for the CDR3: TGTGCCAGCAGTGACCTTGGACAGGGTGCTGAAGCTTTCTTT.

The CDR3 nucleotides read TGTGCCAGCAGTTTATCGATGGGACTAGCGGGGGGGCAAAGGGCCTCGGTCACCGGGGAGCTGTTTTTT. The encoded protein is CASSLSMGLAGGQRASVTGELFF. The chain recombines TRBV27 with TRBJ2-2; the match to TRBD2 covers 16 bases. The CDR3 sequence is 23 residues long. The germline V gene has CDR1 MNHEY and CDR2 SMNVEV (reference sequence). V gave up 0 bases and J gave up 4 bases; unmatched junction bases: 17.

The rearrangement uses TRBV7-2 and TRBJ1-1; TRBD1 is a possible D gene (6 bases). The V end lost 1 base, the J end lost 0 bases, and 15 bases lay between the germline ends. CDR3 length: 17 residues. Germline CDR1 and CDR2: SGHTA and FQGNSA. CDR3 bases: TGTGCCAGCAGCTTAGACCGCCAGGGGCGTATGAACACTGAAGCTTTCTTT. This encodes CASSLDRQGRMNTEAFF.

This chain links TRBV7-9 with TRBJ2-7, with D perhaps TRBD1 or TRBD2 (7 bases each). The V gene lost 1 base and the J gene lost 3 bases, with 13 bases spanning the gap. From germline, CDR1 is SEHNR and CDR2 FQNEAQ (reference sequence). CDR3 length: 15 amino acids. CDR3 amino acids: CASSLDAGGDYEQYF. Written as DNA, the CDR3 is TGTGCCAGCAGCTTAGACGCAGGGGGGGACTACGAGCAGTACTTC.

The chain couples TRBV6-6 to TRBJ2-3; maybe TRBD1 (5 bases). This CDR3 is 16 amino acids long. Trimming left V 0 bases short and J 2 bases short, with 12 bases between. Germline lookup yields CDR1 MNHNY and CDR2 SVGAGI (reference sequence). CDR3 protein: CASSYSVSGYTDTQYF. The CDR3 bases are TGTGCCAGCAGTTACTCTGTCTCAGGGTACACAGATACGCAGTATTTT.

The gene calls are TRBV7-2 and TRBJ1-1; weak D call: TRBD1 (6 bases). From germline, CDR1 is SGHTA and CDR2 FQGNSA. V was shortened by 5 bases and J by 1 base, with 8 bases between the two germline ends. The CDR3 length is 13 residues. The CDR3 DNA is TGTGCCAGCAGCGCGGGACAGAACACTGAAGCTTTCTTT. Translation gives CASSAGQNTEAFF.

The V and J genes are TRBV18 and TRBJ1-2; 9 nucleotides match TRBD1. The ends lost 0 bases at V and 3 bases at J; junction bases unmatched: 2. In germline, CDR1 is KGHSH, CDR2 LQKENI. This CDR3 has 15 amino acids. DNA for the CDR3: TGTGCCAGCTCACCACCGGGACAGGGTTACTATGGCTACACCTTC. Protein sequence: CASSPPGQGYYGYTF.

The chain links TRBV4-2 to TRBJ1-3, with D perhaps TRBD1 (5 bases). This CDR3 has 13 residues. The germline gives CDR1 LGHNA, CDR2 YNFKEQ. Between the trimmed V and J ends, which lost 1 base and 4 bases, there was a span of 5 bases. CDR3 coding DNA: TGTGCCAGCAGCCAAGGGGGGGGAAACACCATATATTTT. As protein: CASSQGGGNTIYF.